This TCR beta chain was captured by sequencing in a study of blood T cells in healthy people across ages. CDR1 and CDR2 from the germline V gene are MNHEY and SMNVEV (reference sequence). The CDR3 runs to 16 residues. The germline V and J ends were trimmed by 2 bases and 0 bases, with 11 bases remaining between them. The authors ran a second PCR of roughly 7 to 11 cycles using a sample-barcoded 5' primer and a J-beta primer mix. TCRdb independently ran MiXCR on the 5' RACE reads; one entry per CDR3 protein. The profile shows 650,000 to 700,000 distinct CDR3 sequences, approximately 30% of them singletons.

The TCR was taken from a woman older than 75 in good health. What was sequenced was blood. The chain employs TRBV27 and TRBJ1-3, with a possible D match to TRBD1 (5 bases). For the CDR3, the DNA is TGTGCCAGCAGTTTACAGGGTAGAAACTCTGGAAACACCATATATTTT. Its translation: CASSLQGRNSGNTIYF.